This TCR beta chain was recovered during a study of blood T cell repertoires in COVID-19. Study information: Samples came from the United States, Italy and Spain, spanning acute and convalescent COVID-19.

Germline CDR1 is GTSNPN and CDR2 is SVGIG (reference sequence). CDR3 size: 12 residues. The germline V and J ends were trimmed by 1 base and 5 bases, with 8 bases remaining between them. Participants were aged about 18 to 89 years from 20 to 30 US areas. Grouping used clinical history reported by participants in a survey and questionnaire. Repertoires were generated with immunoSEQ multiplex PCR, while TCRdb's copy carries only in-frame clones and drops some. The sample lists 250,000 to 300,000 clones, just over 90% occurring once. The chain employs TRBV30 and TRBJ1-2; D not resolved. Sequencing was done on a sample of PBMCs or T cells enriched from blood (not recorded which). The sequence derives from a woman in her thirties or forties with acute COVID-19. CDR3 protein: CAWSDRYYGYTF. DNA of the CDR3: TGTGCCTGGAGTGATAGATATTATGGCTACACCTTC.